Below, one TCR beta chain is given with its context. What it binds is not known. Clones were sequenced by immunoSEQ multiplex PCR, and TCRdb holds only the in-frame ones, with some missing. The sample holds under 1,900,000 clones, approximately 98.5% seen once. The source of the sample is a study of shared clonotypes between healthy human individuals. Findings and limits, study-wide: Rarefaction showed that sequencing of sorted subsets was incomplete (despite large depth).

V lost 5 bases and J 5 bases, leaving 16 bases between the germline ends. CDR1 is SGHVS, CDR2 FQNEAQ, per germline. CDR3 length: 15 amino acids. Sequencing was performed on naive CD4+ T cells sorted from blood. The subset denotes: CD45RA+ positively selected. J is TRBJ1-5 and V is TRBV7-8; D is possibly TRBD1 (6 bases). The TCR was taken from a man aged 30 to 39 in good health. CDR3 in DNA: TGTGCCAGCAGCCCAGATAGGACAGAATATCAGCCCCAGCATTTT. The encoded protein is CASSPDRTEYQPQHF.